This T cell receptor beta chain comes out of a study of blood T cell repertoires in COVID-19. Whole-study context: Whether acute or convalescent, the COVID-19 samples came from the United States, Italy and Spain. From T cells, B-cell-depleted T cells, or PBMCs came the material, which was cDNA or gDNA.

Study processing details: The authors estimated nucleated cell counts from reference gene primer amplification. The table came from immunoSEQ multiplex PCR; TCRdb's copy has only in-frame clones and leaves some out. V and J calls and clone size are those listed in that table; D and trimming were worked out from the DNA. The data show fewer than 350,000 clones, 85% to 90% seen once. Trimming at V came to 8 bases and at J to 10 bases, leaving 12 bases not matched to a gene. Germline lookup yields CDR1 KGHDR and CDR2 SFDVKD. The CDR3 is 16 residues long. Individuals drawn from 20 to 25 US areas were about 18 to 95 years old.

Material: PBMCs or T cells enriched from blood (not recorded which). This TCR was sampled from a woman younger than 30 with acute COVID-19. The V call is TRBV24-1, the J call TRBJ2-1; TRBD2 matches 14 bases. The DNA of the CDR3 is TGTGCCACCACGAATACCGGGACTAGCGGGAGAGCGGAGCAGTTCTTC. Translated, it gives CATTNTGTSGRAEQFF.